The clone carrying this TCR beta chain appeared a single time. Amplification used 60 V beta primers and 13 J beta primers. Only in-frame clones appear in the TCRdb table, and some are missing; sequencing was by immunoSEQ multiplex PCR. The table records approximately 50,000 clones, about nine tenths of them present only once. This CDR3 has 12 amino acids. V lost 0 bases and J lost 6, with 6 bases in between. Per the germline V gene, CDR1 is SGHRS and CDR2 is YFSETQ. Time point meaning: after dendritic cell vaccination, including at tumor progression/relapse. The data belong to a study of glioma-infiltrating T cells after dendritic cell vaccination. On the study more broadly: Patients had newly diagnosed or recurrent glioblastoma and received dendritic cell vaccines.

The chain is built from TRBV5-1 and TRBJ1-2; D ambiguous. Sequences were derived from blood, sampled after dendritic cell vaccination. This clonotype was obtained from a human donor with glioblastoma. CDR3 nucleotide sequence: TGCGCCAGCAGCTTGGACCGGGATGGCTACACCTTC. Its translation: CASSLDRDGYTF.